The sequence of this TCR beta chain was determined in a study of beta chain features in type 1 diabetes. Staining for CD45RO/CCR7/CD25/CD127/CD95/CD27 allowed sorting of CD4+ naive, central memory, regulatory and stem cell-like memory cells. In germline, CDR1 is SGHTA, CDR2 FQGNSA. There are 18 residues in the CDR3. V shed 4 bases and J 0 bases; nucleotides not matched to a gene: 13. This clone has more than one count but fewer than ten. Its target is not known. Study findings and constraints: Insertions at VDJ junctions were less frequent in type 1 diabetes patients. These patients also deleted more nucleotides at the same junctions. Equally in patients and controls, PCR might preferentially amplify shorter templates.

Every isolated RNA sample was fully reverse transcribed, so sequencing captured expressed TCRB transcripts. Repertoires were generated with immunoSEQ multiplex PCR, while TCRdb's copy carries only in-frame clones and drops some. The table lists about 59,000 clones, about 60% of them singletons, with around 2.2% in the top ten. Sequencing was carried out using Tregs from blood. The chain employs TRBV7-2 and TRBJ2-3, with 7 bases that match TRBD2. This TCR was sampled from a woman under 30 in good health. Here the CDR3 reads CASSSNPYSGPSTDTQYF. CDR3 nucleotides: TGTGCCAGCAGCTCAAACCCCTATAGCGGGCCTAGCACAGATACGCAGTATTTT.